The sequence of this T cell receptor (beta chain) was determined in a study of T-cell memory formation after mild COVID-19. Overall study findings and caveats: Balance between CD4 and CD8 was seen in clones contracting day 15 to 85, and a CD4+ lean was seen in later expanders.

Concerning this clonotype itself: What it binds is not known.

TCRdb reanalysed the 5' RACE reads using MiXCR and keeps one entry per CDR3 protein. The sample shows about 390,000 distinct CDR3 sequences, about 15% of them seen only once. Trimming took off 1 base at V and 4 bases at J, with 8 bases between the two ends. Germline-derived CDR1 and CDR2 are SGHVS and FNYEAQ. This CDR3 has 14 residues. The sequence was obtained from a man aged 18-30 years who had mild COVID-19 (a few samples of this study predate the infection). Cell type and time point are not known. The sequenced sample consisted of PBMCs or a T cell subset sorted from them (not recorded which). This sequence joins TRBV7-6 and TRBJ1-3; D is undetermined. CDR3 region: CASSLGEFGNTIYF. The CDR3 DNA reads as TGTGCCAGCAGCTTAGGAGAATTCGGAAACACCATATATTTT.